The entry that follows covers one T cell receptor beta chain sequence. It has no known antigen specificity. No base quality information exists; no much larger clone differs at one position. The cohort comprised approximately 700 healthy bone marrow donors. At the time of sampling, every cohort member was nominally healthy, though immune exposures that went unrecorded were likely present. The donor tested CMV seropositive, placing the donor among the 289 seropositive members of the cohort. A peripheral blood sample was collected from each donor, and TCR beta sequencing was performed on peripheral blood mononuclear cells. The Qiagen DNeasy Blood Extraction Kit was used to extract genomic DNA from the blood cell samples. This sample was included in a study of cytomegalovirus exposure and HLA in healthy donors (TCRdb year 2017). Concerning the study at large: An earlier analysis of some 500 of the donors reported approximately 300 Gb of sequence data and 117 million unique TCR beta sequences from some 180 million T cells. On average, roughly 250,000 unique TCR beta nucleotide sequences were sequenced per donor among roughly 430 genotyped donors of the cohort, with 15% to 20% of those sequences being non-productive. Every repertoire in the discovery cohort had been generated on one and the same sequencing platform. Because of strong linkage in the cohort, roughly five DR-DQ haplotypes were treated as single units for association and clustering. Along with the roughly 700-subject first cohort, a separate validation cohort of over 90 different subjects was used. The study was designed to test whether signatures of past pathogen exposure could be identified by cataloging public T cell receptors. In a later analysis, previously published TCR beta repertoires from 666 donors were re-analyzed and high-resolution HLA genotyping was added so that TCR occurrence patterns could be studied. Class I and class II HLA loci were covered by the typing at four-digit resolution. Genome-wide SNP genotypes for about three fifths of the roughly 670 donors were used in a later genetic analysis, which treated that subset as a discovery cohort. Using immunosequencing, the study profiled T cell repertoires from approximately 700 subjects and related those repertoires to cytomegalovirus serostatus. To decide whether each TCR beta V gene segment behaved as functional or pseudogenic, an earlier analysis of 587 of the donors relied on high-throughput TCR beta sequencing. Alongside the repertoire data, information on donor age, sex, ethnicity and CMV serostatus was compiled. An early release that covered fewer than 750 HLA-typed donors contained approximately 300 gigabases of sequencing data and roughly 84 million unique TCR sequences. The number of donors typed differed by locus, with 629-630 for A, B, C, DRB1 and DQB1, about 500 for DQA1, approximately 580 for DPA1, and around 430 for DPB1. In the later analysis, no new phenotypic data were used to find candidate immune exposures; instead, reliance was placed on TCR beta sequences and their occurrence across donors. The genetic ancestry cluster associated with self-reported Caucasian donors included 81% of the roughly 400 genotyped donors. The study combined high-throughput TCR immunosequencing, statistical association of individual TCRs with disease status, and machine learning to predict cytomegalovirus infection status.

Libraries came from the immunoSEQ multiplex PCR assay. The multiplex PCR relied on a mix of 60 forward primers for TCR Vbeta segments and 13 reverse primers for TCR Jbeta segments. Amplification of the CDR3 region of rearranged TCR beta genes was performed with a multiplex PCR assay on genomic DNA. On the Illumina HiSeq System, the amplified TCR beta libraries were sequenced as 87-base-pair reads. The study's processing was this. A later analysis counted about 80 million unique TCR beta chains across the 670 or so repertoires, and roughly 9.9 million of these chains were shared by at least two donors. Raw reads were error-corrected and collapsed into unique sequences by a nearest-neighbor algorithm in which closely related sequences were merged to remove PCR and sequencing errors. V, D and J gene segments were assigned by aligning CDR3 sequences to IMGT reference sequences. For a sequence to be retained, a match of at least six nucleotides to both a V gene segment and a J gene segment was required. A rearrangement counted as productive if the CDR3 had no stop codons and remained in frame with V and J, and every other rearrangement counted as non-productive. Following IMGT convention, CDR3 was defined as the stretch from the second conserved V-encoded cysteine to the conserved J-encoded phenylalanine. Sequences without an unambiguous match to a single V gene segment were excluded from the earlier analysis of a few hundred of the donors. An earlier analysis of approximately 590 of the donors called V segments functional above 56.7% productive rearrangements and segregating when the between-donor standard deviation exceeded 5%. A statistical classification framework was developed to diagnose cytomegalovirus status using the catalog of TCR beta chain sequences. In a later analysis, V and J genes were assigned by comparing TCR nucleotide sequences against IMGT/GENE-DB human TR gene sequences. In a later analysis, CDR3 sequences and most-parsimonious VDJ recombination scenarios were assigned using the TCRdist pipeline. In a later analysis, each TCR beta chain was defined by its CDR3 amino acid sequence together with its V-gene family, and reads lacking a unique V-gene family were excluded. To address suspected cross-contamination and a sequencing artifact, a later analysis removed approximately 600 highly shared, low-generation-probability nucleotide sequences. In a later analysis, a clonal expansion index for each public chain was calculated from normalized within-repertoire ranks of inferred template counts. Generation probabilities in a later analysis came from a VDJ recombination model fitted to out-of-frame rearrangements, and those results were checked against IGoR. In a later analysis, hypergeometric tests were used to score TCR-TCR, TCR-HLA and TCR-CMV co-occurrence, with a repertoire-size bias correction applied to TCR pairs. In a later analysis, false discovery rates were estimated by permuting HLA or CMV assignments 20 times. A later analysis grouped co-occurring TCRs with DBSCAN, adding TCRdist sequence similarity when clustering within HLA-allele-positive subsets. Repertoires with fewer than 30,000 or more than 120,000 public chains were left out of co-occurrence clustering, as were a handful of repertoires with anomalous nucleotide sharing. TCRdb carries this immuneACCESS record with in-frame sequences only. Its versions omit some clonotypes, under half of them owing to an unresolved V gene in the studies checked, with the rest unexplained. The DNA gave D and trimming, while V, J and clone size come from that table. For this sample there are approximately 74,000 clones; about 80% appear just once. The top ten hold approximately 8% of the sample.

General conclusions and limits of the study: Compared with equally common non-associated chains, HLA-associated TCR beta chains in a later analysis were more clonally expanded and had lower generation probabilities. The classifier was reported to diagnose cytomegalovirus status with high specificity and sensitivity in both the original and validation cohorts. A further reported finding was that TCR beta sequences accurately predicted the HLA-A and HLA-B alleles for most subjects in the first cohort. Because HLA typing was missing for some donors at each locus, association tests included only the typed subset. CMV serostatus was the only immune exposure information available for the cohort. In a later analysis, the rate of TCR association differed among HLA loci, with DRB1 alleles having the most associated TCRs and HLA-C alleles having the fewest. Most CMV-associated TCR beta chains appeared to be HLA-restricted in a later analysis, and the HLA associations seemed to be driven largely by CMV exposure. Broadly in line with IMGT annotations, most TCR beta V segments showed up in productive rearrangements about 90% or about 30% of the time in an earlier analysis of 587 of the donors. In this cohort, only TCR beta chains were sequenced, and detectable features were limited by the absence of alpha or paired-chain data. Correlated functional status among segregating V segments might be attributable to linkage disequilibrium, but an unknown experimental factor could not be ruled out. The authors suggested that the approach could potentially be extended to other disease states and immunological phenotypes. According to a later analysis, parvovirus B19, influenza, CMV and Epstein-Barr virus appeared linked to several top co-occurrence clusters. In a later genetic analysis, a missense DCLRE1C variant was associated with V-gene and J-gene trimming of TCR beta chains, and the association was replicated in an independent cohort. A later genetic analysis reported fewer N-insertions in productive TCRs among donors in an Asian-associated ancestry cluster than the roughly 620-donor mean. In a later analysis, 16,951 TCR beta sequences were associated with specific HLA alleles at a false discovery rate of 0.05. Across donors, most TCR sequences were observed very rarely, whereas some public TCRs were present in many individuals. A cluster of highly shared sequence variants was judged likely to represent a technical artifact of the sequencing pipeline. About 15 rarely observed V segments, including chromosome 9 orphons, were excluded from the earlier analysis of a few hundred of the donors because counts were too low. Strong co-occurrence of HLA alleles, especially DR and DQ, made assigning TCR associations to individual alleles difficult. In vitro tests confirmed that three of the cytomegalovirus-associated TCR beta chains recognize cytomegalovirus antigens. The study listed approximately 150 TCR beta chains as associated with cytomegalovirus. The presence/absence analyses assumed that sequencing depth was roughly uniform across donors, and that assumption may not be true.

The sample taken for sequencing was PBMCs. This receptor was identified in a man aged 60 to 69 in good health and CMV-seropositive.

The DNA reads TGTGCCAGCATCAAGACAGGAGGTGGCGAAAAACTGTTTTTT. Translated, it reads CASIKTGGGEKLFF. The chain is encoded by TRBV7-9 joined to TRBJ1-4, and possibly TRBD1, on 6 matching bases. V and J are truncated by 7 bases and 8 bases respectively, leaving an intervening sequence of 17 bases. CDR1 is given as SEHNR and CDR2 as FQNEAQ, both from the germline V gene (reference sequence). From its cysteine to its phenylalanine, the CDR3 spans 14 amino acids. Kept here is only the CDR3 DNA, which spans 42 bases and is read in frame from base 1.